What follows is one T cell receptor (beta chain) and its context. Its antigen is undetermined. Germline assignment: CDR1 SGDLS and CDR2 YYNGEE. The CDR3 is 14 residues long. V dropped 3 bases and J dropped 5 bases, with 11 bases sitting between them. These data originate in a study of shared clonotypes between healthy human individuals. Study-level background: Three plates each covered CD4 naive and memory; CD8 naive two, CD8 memory one.

The data were produced by immunoSEQ multiplex PCR, yet TCRdb's version contains in-frame clones alone and is incomplete. Of about 320,000 clones in the sample, more than 75% were seen once. Points from the study as a whole: Rarefaction indicated that sorted-subset sequencing remained incomplete although depth was large.

Sequencing used memory CD8+ T cells sorted from blood. The subset denotes: CD45RO+ cells pooled with CCR7-negative TemRA cells. This sequence joins TRBV9 and TRBJ1-4, with D possibly TRBD1 on 5 matching bases. This TCR came from a young man in good health. The DNA of the CDR3 is TGTGCCAGCAGCGCAGAGGGACTGAATGAAAAACTGTTTTTT. The encoded protein is CASSAEGLNEKLFF.